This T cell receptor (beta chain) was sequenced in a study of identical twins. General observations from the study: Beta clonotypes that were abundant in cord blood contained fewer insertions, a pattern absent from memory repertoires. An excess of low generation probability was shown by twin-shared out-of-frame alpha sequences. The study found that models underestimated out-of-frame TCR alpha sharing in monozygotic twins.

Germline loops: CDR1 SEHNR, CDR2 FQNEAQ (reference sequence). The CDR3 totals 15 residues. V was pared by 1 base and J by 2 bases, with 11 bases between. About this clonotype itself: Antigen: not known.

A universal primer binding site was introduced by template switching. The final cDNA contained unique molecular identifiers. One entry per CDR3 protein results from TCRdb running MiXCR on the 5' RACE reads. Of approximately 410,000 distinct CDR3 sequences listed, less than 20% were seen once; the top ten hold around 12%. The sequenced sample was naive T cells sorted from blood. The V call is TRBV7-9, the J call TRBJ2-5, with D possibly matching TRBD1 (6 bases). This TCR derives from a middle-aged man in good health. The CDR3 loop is CASSLVGRGQETQYF. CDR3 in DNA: TGTGCCAGCAGCTTAGTTGGCAGGGGACAAGAGACCCAGTACTTC.